The sequence of this TCR beta chain was determined in a study of post-analysis software for immune sequencing data (dated by TCRdb to between 2014 and 2016). For context, the study as a whole: The recorded disease courses included relapsing-remitting, secondary progressive and progressive-relapsing multiple sclerosis, and some patients had no subtype annotation. The patient repertoires were compared against 11 previously published healthy control repertoires obtained from donors aged about 6 to 26 years. A subset of samples was prepared in parallel using single-end sample barcoding, then pooled and co-amplified after Illumina adapter ligation.

To demonstrate the VDJtools post-analysis software, TCR beta repertoires were profiled from the peripheral blood of more than 10 young patients with multiple sclerosis. Multiple sclerosis patients were children and adolescents aged about 6 to 17 years. Note on this clonotype: It lacks a known antigen. Base quality data are lacking; no much larger clone is found one base away.

Library creation used PCR. Sequencing relied on an Illumina HiSeq 2500. To reduce PCR and sequencing biases, unique molecular identifiers were incorporated into the TCR beta cDNA libraries. Per 1 to 10 million input T cells, approximately 500,000 cDNA molecules were obtained, such that each molecule approximated one T cell. Patient libraries were prepared and sequenced with the same protocol used for the earlier healthy control dataset. Samples belonging to the same batch were prepared together, multiplexed and sequenced on a shared HiSeq lane. On the study's bioinformatics: Raw barcoded reads were processed with MIGEC, and single-read molecular identifier groups were discarded before consensus assembly and CDR3 extraction. Clonotype tables were post-analysed with VDJtools, and diversity was normalized by down-sampling all datasets to the smallest sample size. In repertoire overlap clustering, CDR3 amino acid sequences, but not nucleotide sequences, were matched to correct batch-related cross-sample contamination. TCRdb itself trimmed the public reads at Q25 with fastp, ran MiXCR and retained productive beta chains. Each entry is one CDR3 protein sequence, shown with its most common DNA and genes. TCRdb, not the authors, supplied the V and J calls. For this sample the table gives hundreds of thousands of distinct CDR3 sequences, of which about 57% were detected only once. The ten biggest clones cover 4.6% of the sample.

The CDR3 runs 13 amino acids, cysteine and phenylalanine included. The DNA shown is the 39-base CDR3, in frame from base 1. The germline V gene encodes CDR1 DFQATT and CDR2 SNEGSKA (reference sequence). Cut back by 4 bases and 1 base, the V and J ends lie 10 bases apart. Results and caveats for the whole study, not just this receptor: Multiple sclerosis patients had significantly lower normalized Chao1 diversity than controls, a result that suggests substantial peripheral T-cell clonal expansion. When samples were clustered directly using the F measure, samples prepared in the same batch co-clustered strongly, which prompted a batch-effect correction. The control group was slightly older than the multiple sclerosis patient group. Patients showed significantly higher frequencies than controls for several TRBV segments, among them TRBV5-6, TRBV5-1 and TRBV20-1.

This chain is built from TRBV20-1 and TRBJ1-1, and perhaps TRBD1 as D gene, on 5 matching bases. The sequencing input was blood. The sequence was collected from a girl aged 10 to 17 with multiple sclerosis. The sequenced DNA: TGCAGTGCTAAGAGTGGGGCGAACACTGAAGCTTTCTTT. The resulting protein is CSAKSGANTEAFF.